Below are 13 T cell receptor beta chains sequenced from a single sample in a study of early T cells in non-severe SARS-CoV-2 infection. TCRdb reprocessed the 5' RACE reads via MiXCR and lists one record per CDR3 protein. The sample records fewer than 95,000 distinct CDR3 sequences, roughly 15% being singletons. The sample here was whole blood, taken at baseline. These receptors were obtained from an adult who was a healthcare worker with PCR-confirmed SARS-CoV-2 infection or an uninfected control (not recorded which).

The CDR3 sequence is CASSQDRGLDTQYF. The CDR3 DNA reads TGCGCCAGCAGCCAGGACAGGGGGCTTGATACGCAGTATTTT. The chain uses TRBV4-1 and TRBJ2-3, with 11 bases fitting TRBD1. The length of the CDR3 is 14 residues. Trimming cost V 3 bases and J 6 bases; bases outside gene matches: 2. Germline V lookup: CDR1 MGHRA, CDR2 YSYEKL.

This clonotype was recorded a few times. The rearrangement joins TRBV7-8 to TRBJ2-3; D call uncertain. CDR1 is SGHVS, CDR2 FQNEAQ, per germline. V was shortened by 4 bases and J by 5 bases, with 16 bases between the two germline ends. The CDR3 consists of 15 residues. This chain's CDR3 is CASSSRRRAKDTQYF. CDR3 bases: TGTGCCAGCAGCTCCCGGAGAAGAGCTAAAGATACGCAGTATTTT.

Remarks on this clonotype: A much larger clone is a single base away; this may be a read error. This chain links TRBV7-2 with TRBJ2-3; D may match TRBD1 or TRBD2 (5 bases each). The length of the CDR3 is 18 residues. Deletions cut 5 bases from V and 0 bases from J, with 21 bases between. Germline CDR1 is SGHTA and CDR2 is FQGNSA. The CDR3 here is CASSRSVLEGPSTDTQYF. The CDR3 DNA sequence: TGTGCCAGCAGCCGTAGCGTACTAGAGGGGCCCAGCACAGATACGCAGTATTTT.

This clonotype has only a few counts. The V gene is TRBV7-9, the J gene TRBJ1-3; D possibly corresponds to TRBD1 (6 bases). The CDR3 has 14 amino acids. Trimming pared 2 bases from V and 2 bases from J, leaving 7 bases between. Per the germline V gene, CDR1 is SEHNR and CDR2 is FQNEAQ (reference sequence). The CDR3 is CASSLPGAGNTIYF. The CDR3 DNA reads as TGTGCCAGCAGCTTACCAGGGGCTGGAAACACCATATATTTT.

The rearrangement joins TRBV6-2 or TRBV6-3 to TRBJ2-4; D is uncertain. The V end lost 4 bases, the J end lost 4 bases, and 14 bases lay between the germline ends. CDR3 size: 15 residues. CDR1 is MNHEY and CDR2 is SVGEGT in the germline V gene. The CDR3 loop reads CASSSRHPQKNIQYF. The CDR3 bases are TGTGCCAGCAGTTCTCGGCATCCACAGAAAAACATTCAGTACTTC.

This clonotype has a handful of counts. The genes are TRBV25-1 and TRBJ2-1; D gene ambiguous. The CDR3 runs 11 residues. Germline lookup yields CDR1 MGHDK and CDR2 SYGVNS. Trimming pared 0 bases from V and 13 bases from J, leaving 7 bases between. This chain's CDR3 is CASSEYQVQFF. In nucleotides, the CDR3 is TGTGCCAGCAGTGAATATCAGGTACAGTTCTTC.

This chain uses TRBV27 with TRBJ2-1; D possibly corresponds to TRBD2 (5 bases). Germline-derived CDR1 and CDR2 are MNHEY and SMNVEV (reference sequence). The V end lost 5 bases, the J end lost 6 bases, and 8 bases lay between the germline ends. This CDR3 spans 12 amino acids. This CDR3 reads CASSTGLNEQFF. The CDR3 coding sequence is TGTGCCAGCAGTACCGGACTCAATGAGCAGTTCTTC.

A few counts support this clonotype. This chain joins TRBV4-3 and TRBJ2-7; the D call may be TRBD1 or TRBD2 (7 bases each). CDR1 LGHNA and CDR2 YSLEER come from the germline V gene. This CDR3 spans 13 amino acids. With 3 bases removed from V and 7 bases from J, the gap between germline ends came to 13 bases. In DNA, the CDR3 is TGCGCCAGCAGCCATACAGGGGAGGGTGAGCAGTACTTC. Translated: CASSHTGEGEQYF.

The chain is built from TRBV28 and TRBJ2-1, with 7 bases that match TRBD2. V was pared by 8 bases and J by 8 bases, with 12 bases of the junction left unmatched. CDR1 is MDHEN and CDR2 is SYDVKM in the germline V gene. The CDR3 sequence is 14 residues long. This CDR3 is CASLNREAADEQFF. CDR3 DNA: TGTGCCAGCCTTAACCGGGAGGCAGCGGATGAGCAGTTCTTC.

This chain joins TRBV7-2 and TRBJ2-5; tentatively, D is TRBD2 (7 bases). The CDR3 consists of 17 residues. The V end was cut by 2 bases, the J end by 8 bases, with 24 bases between. Germline V CDR1 and CDR2: SGHTA, FQGNSA. CDR3 protein: CASSLTPLQGGKSTQYF. CDR3 nucleotide sequence: TGTGCCAGCAGCTTAACCCCCCTACAGGGAGGGAAGAGTACCCAGTACTTC.

The V call is TRBV7-9, the J call TRBJ2-3, with 9 bases aligning to TRBD2. Germline V gene sequence: CDR1 SEHNR, CDR2 FQNEAQ (reference sequence). V lost 2 bases, J lost 2 bases, and 5 bases stayed unmatched. CDR3 size: 16 residues. CDR3 bases: TGTGCCAGCAGCTTATTATCTAGCGGGGACACAGATACGCAGTATTTT. It encodes CASSLLSSGDTDTQYF.

This clonotype was detected only a few times. This CDR3 reads CASRAPGTSGTYEQYF. Here the CDR3 DNA reads TGTGCCAGCAGAGCTCCCGGGACTAGCGGCACCTACGAGCAGTACTTC. The V gene is TRBV28, the J gene TRBJ2-7, with 11 bases lining up with TRBD2. V gave up 6 bases and J gave up 2 bases; unmatched junction bases: 9. CDR1 and CDR2 from the germline V gene are MDHEN and SYDVKM. The CDR3 is 16 amino acids.

This clonotype was counted ten times or more. The rearrangement links TRBV29-1 to TRBJ2-5, with D unclear. CDR1 and CDR2 (germline): SQVTM, ANQGSEA. This CDR3 spans 16 amino acids. The V gene lost 0 bases and the J gene lost 6 bases, with 20 bases spanning the gap. DNA of the CDR3: TGCAGCGTTGAAGATCTTAGATTTGTGGGCAGTAAGACCCAGTACTTC. The encoded protein is CSVEDLRFVGSKTQYF.